This passage covers 28 T cell receptor beta chains from one sample sequenced in a study of tumour-infiltrating T cells in Burkitt lymphoma. Sequencing used immunoSEQ multiplex PCR; TCRdb keeps in-frame clones, though not all of them. Of around 15,000 clones in the sample, more than 65% were seen once. Sequenced: tumor tissue. The receptors stem from a human donor with diffuse large B-cell lymphoma.

The chain employs TRBV7-9 and TRBJ2-1; no definite D call. Trimming removed 1 base from V and 9 bases from J, with 1 base in between. Germline V CDR1 and CDR2: SEHNR, FQNEAQ (reference sequence). This CDR3 is built from 10 residues. Here the CDR3 DNA reads TGTGCCAGCAGCTTAGTTGAGCAGTTCTTC. This sequence encodes CASSLVEQFF.

This chain uses TRBV18 with TRBJ2-5, with D possibly being TRBD2 (6 bases). Germline CDR1 KGHSH, CDR2 LQKENI. V dropped 2 bases and J dropped 7 bases, with 11 bases sitting between them. The CDR3 runs 13 residues. The CDR3 DNA sequence: TGTGCCAGCTCACCAGGGGGGAGATCGACCCAGTACTTC. It encodes CASSPGGRSTQYF.

V gene TRBV18 combines with J gene TRBJ2-7, with D perhaps matching TRBD1 (5 bases). This CDR3 spans 15 amino acids. Trimming left V 3 bases short and J 0 bases short, with 12 bases between. From germline, CDR1 is KGHSH and CDR2 LQKENI. This CDR3 is CASSPPDSFSYEQYF. DNA of the CDR3: TGTGCCAGCTCACCGCCAGACAGTTTCTCCTACGAGCAGTACTTC.

The V gene is TRBV5-4, the J gene TRBJ1-1; maybe TRBD1 (6 bases). The ends were cut back, 4 bases at V and 5 bases at J, with 24 bases in the middle. Germline CDR1 is SGHNT and CDR2 is YYREEE (reference sequence). The CDR3 consists of 17 residues. In nucleotides, the CDR3 is TGTGCCAGCAGCGGAAAAGGAACCAGGGGTCGGGTTACTGAAGCTTTCTTT. Its protein product is CASSGKGTRGRVTEAFF.

The chain is built from TRBV7-8 and TRBJ2-3; the D gene is possibly TRBD1 (6 bases). V dropped 2 bases and J dropped 2 bases, with 14 bases sitting between them. The CDR3 has 16 residues. Germline V lookup: CDR1 SGHVS, CDR2 FQNEAQ. The CDR3 sequence is CASSLYPQGNTDTQYF. CDR3 nucleotides: TGTGCCAGCAGCTTATACCCACAGGGTAACACAGATACGCAGTATTTT.

The chain recombines TRBV11-3 with TRBJ1-1; D remains unclear. V was shortened by 3 bases and J by 7 bases, with 9 bases between the two germline ends. Per germline, CDR1 SGHNT and CDR2 YENEEA. This CDR3 spans 12 amino acids. CDR3 in amino acids: CASSFEDGEAFF. The CDR3, as DNA: TGTGCCAGCAGCTTCGAGGATGGTGAAGCTTTCTTT.

This clone came up once. The V call is TRBV19, the J call TRBJ2-2, with TRBD1 matching over 7 bases. This CDR3 contains 17 residues. J was trimmed by 1 base and V by 0 bases; bases with no gene match: 5. Per germline, CDR1 LNHDA and CDR2 SQIVND (reference sequence). The CDR3 coding sequence is TGTGCCAGTAGTATAGATCTTTGGACAGGGAACACCGGGGAGCTGTTTTTT. Translation: CASSIDLWTGNTGELFF. Full variable domain (remainder filled in from reference TRBV19 and TRBJ2-2): DGGITQSPKYLFRKEGQNVTLSCEQNLNHDAMYWYRQDPGQGLRLIYYSQIVNDFQKGDIAEGYSVSREKKESFPLTVTSAQKNPTAFYLCASSIDLWTGNTGELFFGEGSRLTVL.

As regards this clone: At the DNA level, this CDR3 is encoded by other sequences in the same sample as well. The J gene is TRBJ2-3, the V gene TRBV9; D remains unclear. The CDR3 sequence is 12 residues long. Trimming pared 0 bases from V and 3 bases from J, leaving 2 bases between. Germline V lookup: CDR1 SGDLS, CDR2 YYNGEE. The CDR3 here is CASSVGTDTQYF. CDR3 sequence (DNA): TGTGCCAGCAGCGTAGGGACAGATACGCAGTATTTT.

The J gene is TRBJ1-5, the V gene TRBV7-2; D gene uncertain. CDR3 length: 14 amino acids. The V and J ends lost 5 bases and 3 bases respectively, with 11 bases between them. Germline V CDR1 and CDR2: SGHTA, FQGNSA. CDR3 loop: CASSPPGPNQPQHF. CDR3 nucleotides: TGTGCCAGCAGCCCCCCAGGCCCCAATCAGCCCCAGCATTTT. The entire variable domain, with the rest obtained from reference TRBV7-2 and TRBJ1-5, is as follows: GAGVSQSPSNKVTEKGKDVELRCDPISGHTALYWYRQSLGQGLEFLIYFQGNSAPDKSGLPSDRFSAERTGGSVSTLTIQRTQQEDSAVYLCASSPPGPNQPQHFGDGTRLSIL.

This sequence joins TRBV5-6 and TRBJ1-4, with TRBD1 matching over 8 bases. Germline V lookup: CDR1 SGHDT, CDR2 YYEEEE. The length of the CDR3 is 16 residues. With 5 bases clipped from V and 8 bases from J, the junction kept 14 bases outside the gene matches. The CDR3 is CASSFGIGTGGEKLFF. In DNA, the CDR3 is TGTGCCAGCAGTTTCGGTATCGGGACAGGAGGAGAAAAACTGTTTTTT.

The J gene is TRBJ2-4, the V gene TRBV9, with a possible D match to TRBD1 (7 bases). The CDR3 is 14 amino acids. V gave up 0 bases and J gave up 7 bases, with 11 bases separating them. Germline V lookup: CDR1 SGDLS, CDR2 YYNGEE. The CDR3 is CASSVEEGANIQYF. The CDR3, as DNA: TGTGCCAGCAGCGTAGAGGAGGGGGCGAACATTCAGTACTTC. Together with reference TRBV9 and TRBJ2-4, the CDR3 gives the full variable domain: DSGVTQTPKHLITATGQRVTLRCSPRSGDLSVYWYQQSLDQGLQFLIQYYNGEERAKGNILERFSAQQFPDLHSELNLSSLELGDSALYFCASSVEEGANIQYFGAGTRLSVL.

The table lists this clone with a few counts. The chain recombines TRBV27 with TRBJ2-7, with a weak D call TRBD1 (6 bases). The germline gives CDR1 MNHEY, CDR2 SMNVEV (reference sequence). This CDR3 region has 14 residues. Deletions cut 6 bases from V and 0 bases from J, with 12 bases between. The CDR3 sequence is CASRKTGASYEQYF. The CDR3, as DNA: TGTGCCAGCAGAAAGACAGGAGCCTCCTACGAGCAGTACTTC.

The chain couples TRBV25-1 to TRBJ2-5; D possibly uses TRBD1 or TRBD2 (5 bases each). The germline V gene has CDR1 MGHDK and CDR2 SYGVNS. The germline V and J ends were trimmed by 1 base and 5 bases, with 11 bases remaining between them. CDR3 length equals 14 residues. This CDR3 is CASSEWKGTETQYF. CDR3 DNA sequence: TGTGCCAGCAGTGAATGGAAGGGGACGGAGACCCAGTACTTC.

In its sample, this clone was seen once. V is TRBV29-1 and J is TRBJ2-1; the match to TRBD2 covers 7 bases. This CDR3 has 13 residues. The germline V gene encodes CDR1 SQVTM and CDR2 ANQGSEA. V was pared by 3 bases and J by 4 bases, with 3 bases of the junction left unmatched. CDR3 DNA: TGCAGCGTTGAGGGAGGGACTTACAATGAGCAGTTCTTC. It specifies CSVEGGTYNEQFF.

This chain uses TRBV7-2 with TRBJ1-3; D unresolved. This CDR3 contains 16 residues. V was cut by 1 base and J by 0 bases, with 10 bases left in between. CDR1 SGHTA and CDR2 FQGNSA come from the germline V gene. The chain's CDR3 is CASSLGSRNSGNTIYF. CDR3 nucleotides: TGTGCCAGCAGCTTAGGTTCCAGGAACTCTGGAAACACCATATATTTT.

This chain joins TRBV7-6 and TRBJ2-7; D is unresolved. Trimming removed 1 base at V and 0 bases at J, with 7 bases between. Germline CDR1 SGHVS, CDR2 FNYEAQ. This CDR3 is built from 14 residues. The CDR3 DNA is TGTGCCAGCAGCTTAGGATGGCCCTCCTACGAGCAGTACTTC. Its translation is CASSLGWPSYEQYF.

Here the CDR3 reads CASTMTGYGYTF. DNA of the CDR3: TGTGCCAGCACTATGACCGGCTATGGCTACACCTTC. The V and J genes are TRBV6-5 and TRBJ1-2; D unclear. Germline V lookup: CDR1 MNHEY, CDR2 SVGAGI. This CDR3 region has 12 residues. Trimming took 7 bases from V and 4 from J, leaving 10 bases between them.

This rearrangement joins TRBV10-1 to TRBJ2-3, with D tentatively TRBD2 (6 bases). Trimming stripped 0 bases from V and 5 bases from J, with 9 bases between. The CDR3 contains 14 residues. Germline V gene lookup returns CDR1 WNHNN and CDR2 SYGVQD (reference sequence). The CDR3 DNA is TGCGCCAGCAGTGAGTCTGCGGGGATAGATACGCAGTATTTT. Its translation: CASSESAGIDTQYF.

With respect to this clone: This same CDR3 is encoded by further DNA sequences in the sample. The rearrangement links TRBV19 to TRBJ2-1; 7 bases are a match to TRBD2. This CDR3 is built from 15 residues. In germline, CDR1 is LNHDA, CDR2 SQIVND (reference sequence). V lost 3 bases, J lost 3 bases, and 5 bases stayed unmatched. In DNA, the CDR3 is TGTGCCAGTAGTATTGACGGGGGGTTCTACAATGAGCAGTTCTTC. Translation gives CASSIDGGFYNEQFF.

The rearrangement links TRBV2 to TRBJ2-5; 9 nucleotides align to TRBD1. Germline CDR1 is SNHLY and CDR2 is FYNNEI. V was pared by 3 bases and J by 5 bases, with 7 bases of the junction left unmatched. The length of the CDR3 is 15 residues. The CDR3 nucleotides read TGTGCCAGCAGTGATGCGGGACAGGGTGTGGAGACCCAGTACTTC. Its translation is CASSDAGQGVETQYF.

The count of this clone is one. The rearrangement links TRBV4-3 to TRBJ1-3, with D uncertain. V was trimmed by 0 bases and J by 0 bases, leaving 9 bases between them. From germline, CDR1 is LGHNA and CDR2 YSLEER. CDR3 length equals 16 residues. CDR3 amino acids: CASSQEARPSGNTIYF. The CDR3, as DNA: TGCGCCAGCAGCCAAGAGGCCAGACCCTCTGGAAACACCATATATTTT.

The chain combines TRBV6-5 with TRBJ1-1; D unclear. Germline assignment: CDR1 MNHEY and CDR2 SVGAGI. The CDR3 consists of 13 residues. V was pared by 4 bases and J by 1 base, with 7 bases between. CDR3 coding DNA: TGTGCCAGCAGTTTCGACCCGAACACTGAAGCTTTCTTT. Translating it yields CASSFDPNTEAFF.

The chain is built from TRBV2 and TRBJ2-3; TRBD2 matches 10 bases. Unmatched junction bases numbered 5, after V lost 6 bases and J lost 2 bases. CDR1 is SNHLY and CDR2 is FYNNEI in the germline V gene. The CDR3 is 15 residues long. CDR3 amino acids: CASRRTSGTTDTQYF. CDR3 DNA: TGTGCCAGCAGGAGGACTAGCGGAACCACAGATACGCAGTATTTT.

This sequence joins TRBV19 and TRBJ2-3; tentative D call: TRBD2 (6 bases). In germline, CDR1 is LNHDA, CDR2 SQIVND (reference sequence). This CDR3 region has 17 residues. V lost 5 bases and J lost 0, with 18 bases in between. Written as DNA, the CDR3 is TGTGCCAGTAGTTCCCGACTAGTAGGGACTAGCACAGATACGCAGTATTTT. It encodes CASSSRLVGTSTDTQYF.

This clone has a handful of counts. The rearrangement uses TRBV2 and TRBJ1-1; D is uncertain. The CDR3 extends over 12 amino acids. Trimming shortened V by 1 base and J by 3 bases, and 3 bases separated the two germline ends. Looked up from germline, CDR1 is SNHLY and CDR2 is FYNNEI. CDR3 sequence reads: CASSEVDTEAFF. In nucleotides, the CDR3 is TGTGCCAGCAGTGAAGTGGACACTGAAGCTTTCTTT.

The chain recombines TRBV10-3 with TRBJ2-3; TRBD2 matches at 8 bases. The V gene's germline CDR1 is ENHRY and CDR2 SYGVKD. The CDR3 runs to 11 residues. V gave up 10 bases and J gave up 6 bases; unmatched junction bases: 3. The CDR3 DNA sequence: TGTGCCACACGGGGGGGCGATACGCAGTATTTT. Encoded protein: CATRGGDTQYF.

This clone appeared once. V is TRBV14 and J is TRBJ2-1; 7 positions agree with TRBD2. V shed 1 base, J shed 12 bases, and the junction held 12 bases outside the gene matches. The CDR3 has 15 residues. The germline gives CDR1 SGHDN, CDR2 FVKESK. The CDR3 DNA follows: TGTGCCAGCAGCCAAGTCGCGGGTAGCGGGCTTTCGCAGTTCTTC. Amino acids: CASSQVAGSGLSQFF.

The V call is TRBV5-1, the J call TRBJ2-7; D possibly corresponds to TRBD1 (6 bases). Germline CDR1 and CDR2: SGHRS and YFSETQ. The V gene lost 5 bases and the J gene lost 1 base, with 13 bases spanning the gap. The CDR3 has 14 residues. Here the CDR3 DNA reads TGCGCCAGCAGGGAGGACAGAGGGTCCTACGAGCAGTACTTC. Amino acids: CASREDRGSYEQYF.